This TCR beta chain is drawn from a study of regulatory T cells in long-lasting Graves disease. The V end lost 6 bases, the J end lost 8 bases, and 16 bases lay between the germline ends. Germline assignment: CDR1 SQVTM and CDR2 ANQGSEA. This CDR3 has 13 residues. Time point meaning: persistent/refractory GD, antithyroid drugs over 5 years with positive TRAb. There was RNA extracted from PBMCs, and the TCR library was made from it. The table lists this clonotype with a few counts. CDR3-region Arm-PCR and iRepertoire HTBI primers produced the TCR beta libraries. Via MiXCR, TCRdb re-called the multiplex PCR reads, giving one row per CDR3 protein. The sample includes almost 350,000 distinct CDR3 sequences, roughly a fifth of them seen just once.

This receptor was identified in a female donor with Graves disease. The genes are TRBV29-1 and TRBJ1-4, with TRBD1 as a possible D gene (6 bases). The sample in question was peripheral blood mononuclear cells (PBMCs), obtained when the disease was refractory, from a patient treated with antithyroid drugs. The CDR3 sequence is CSVGQLMGEKLFF. CDR3 DNA: TGCAGCGTGGGACAACTAATGGGGGAAAAACTGTTTTTT.